A single sample gave rise to the 32 T cell receptor beta chains below, sequenced in a study of T cell responses to AZD1222 COVID-19 vaccine. Measured with immunoSEQ multiplex PCR; TCRdb has only the in-frame clones, and not every one. The data show 80,000 or so clones, 65% to 85% seen once. The specimen comprised peripheral blood, sampled on day 0 of AZD1222 vaccination. These receptors were collected from an adult in good health.

The chain couples TRBV12-3 or TRBV12-4 to TRBJ2-3, with 8 bases that match TRBD2. There are 13 residues in the CDR3. After removal of 5 bases from V and 7 bases from J, the junction contained 5 bases not matched to a gene. The CDR3 region has the DNA TGTGCCAGCAGTGGGACTAGGGAAAATACGCAGTATTTT. It is translated as CASSGTRENTQYF.

J is TRBJ2-5 and V is TRBV9, with 12 bases identical to TRBD2. V shed 3 bases, J shed 1 base, and the junction held 4 bases outside the gene matches. CDR3 length: 16 amino acids. The germline CDR1 and CDR2 sequences are SGDLS and YYNGEE. The CDR3 bases are TGTGCCAGCAGCGCGGGACTAGCGGGCTCCCAAGAGACCCAGTACTTC. It codes for CASSAGLAGSQETQYF.

This clone was detected only once. It is unclear where the CDR3 begins or ends on the DNA, so no DNA is shown, and the CDR3 is as TCRdb lists it. V and J are TRBV30 and TRBJ2-3; the table calls TRBD1, which could not be checked here. The CDR3 is 17 amino acids long, termini counted. Germline CDR1 and CDR2: GTSNPN and SVGIG (reference sequence). CDR3 sequence: CAWSVLGVGTGNFRPLF.

The DNA of the CDR3 is TGTGCCAGCAGCCCCGGGACTAGCGGGGGGGCCATAGATACGCAGTATTTT. Encoded protein: CASSPGTSGGAIDTQYF. The V and J genes are TRBV11-3 and TRBJ2-3, with 16 bases matching TRBD2. The CDR3 runs to 17 residues. V dropped 5 bases and J dropped 5; count of bases not matched to a gene: 7. Germline V CDR1 and CDR2: SGHNT, YENEEA.

The chain has TRBV30 and TRBJ1-1, with 7 bases aligning to TRBD1. J was trimmed by 4 bases and V by 0 bases; bases with no gene match: 2. The CDR3 extends over 13 amino acids. The germline V gene encodes CDR1 GTSNPN and CDR2 SVGIG (reference sequence). CDR3 amino acids: CAWSVTGATEAFF. The CDR3 region has the DNA TGTGCCTGGAGTGTTACAGGGGCCACTGAAGCTTTCTTT.

The chain has TRBV5-5 and TRBJ2-7; D is ambiguous. Germline CDR1 and CDR2: SGHKS and YYEKEE (reference sequence). This CDR3 has 13 amino acids. V lost 0 bases, J lost 6 bases, and 10 bases lay in between. For the CDR3, the DNA is TGTGCCAGCAGCTTGGTCATAGGTCCCGAGCAGTACTTC. Translation: CASSLVIGPEQYF.

The chain joins TRBV7-9 to TRBJ1-1; no clear D gene. CDR1 SEHNR and CDR2 FQNEAQ come from the germline V gene (reference sequence). Deletions cut 5 bases from V and 1 base from J, with 14 bases between. The CDR3 length is 15 residues. The CDR3 sequence is CASSPPAPGNTEAFF. The CDR3 nucleotides are TGTGCCAGCAGCCCCCCTGCTCCGGGGAACACTGAAGCTTTCTTT. Full variable domain (missing parts from reference TRBV7-9 and TRBJ1-1): DTGVSQNPRHKITKRGQNVTFRCDPISEHNRLYWYRQTLGQGPEFLTYFQNEAQLEKSRLLSDRFSAERPKGSFSTLEIQRTEQGDSAMYLCASSPPAPGNTEAFFGQGTRLTVV.

CDR3 sequence: CASSKVNPTGPDYGYTF. DNA for the CDR3: TGTGCCAGCAGCAAAGTGAACCCCACAGGGCCCGACTATGGCTACACCTTC. The rearrangement joins TRBV21-1 to TRBJ1-2; the D call of TRBD1 is as the table states it, not checked on the DNA. TRBV21-1 is given as a pseudogene. The CDR3 is 17 residues long.

The rearrangement joins TRBV23-1 to TRBJ1-6; 8 nucleotides line up with TRBD1. TRBV23-1 belongs to the ORF category, with a function that is uncertain. The CDR3 totals 17 residues. V was pared by 3 bases and J by 8 bases, with 12 bases of the junction left unmatched. The CDR3: CASSHCGQGHFDSPLHF. CDR3 bases: TGCGCCAGCAGTCATTGCGGACAGGGACATTTCGATTCACCCCTCCACTTT.

This clone was recorded a few times. The rearrangement joins TRBV7-2 to TRBJ2-7, with a weak D call TRBD2 (5 bases). Germline V gene lookup returns CDR1 SGHTA and CDR2 FQGNSA. Between the trimmed V and J ends, which lost 2 bases and 2 bases, there was a span of 13 bases. The CDR3 spans 15 residues. In DNA, the CDR3 is TGTGCCAGCAGCTTAAGAGGGCAGAGCACCTACGAGCAGTACTTC. Amino acids: CASSLRGQSTYEQYF.

The V call is TRBV4-3, the J call TRBJ2-6; D is unclear. Germline V gene lookup returns CDR1 LGHNA and CDR2 YSLEER. This CDR3 is built from 17 residues. The ends were cut back, 3 bases at V and 1 base at J, with 13 bases in the middle. Here the CDR3 reads CASSQQRVDSGANVLTF. The CDR3 DNA sequence: TGCGCCAGCAGCCAGCAAAGGGTCGATTCTGGGGCCAACGTCCTGACTTTC.

The chain combines TRBV2 with TRBJ1-1; D gene ambiguous. CDR3 size: 15 residues. The germline V and J ends were trimmed by 2 bases and 5 bases, with 15 bases remaining between them. Per germline, CDR1 SNHLY and CDR2 FYNNEI. The CDR3 is CASSESWAGQTEAFF. CDR3 nucleotides: TGTGCCAGCAGTGAATCGTGGGCAGGTCAGACTGAAGCTTTCTTT.

The rearrangement links TRBV6-5 to TRBJ1-6; the D is unclear. CDR1 is MNHEY, CDR2 SVGAGI, per germline. Deletions cut 8 bases from V and 7 bases from J, with 12 bases between. The CDR3 is made up of 13 amino acids. CDR3 sequence: CASQGRENSPLHF. The DNA of the CDR3 is TGTGCCAGCCAAGGACGGGAAAATTCACCCCTCCACTTT.

The chain combines TRBV5-1 with TRBJ1-2; 9 bases match TRBD1. V dropped 4 bases and J dropped 4; count of bases not matched to a gene: 5. Germline-derived CDR1 and CDR2 are SGHRS and YFSETQ. The CDR3 contains 14 residues. CDR3 sequence reads: CASSTDRGGYGYTF. CDR3 nucleotides: TGCGCCAGCAGCACGGACAGGGGTGGCTATGGCTACACCTTC.

V and J are TRBV11-2 and TRBJ1-6; D call uncertain. Trimming took off 1 base at V and 4 bases at J, with 8 bases between the two ends. The CDR3 spans 15 residues. Germline assignment: CDR1 SGHAT and CDR2 FQNNGV. The CDR3 DNA reads as TGTGCCAGCAGCTTAGTCGAGAGTTATAATTCACCCCTCCACTTT. It yields the protein CASSLVESYNSPLHF.

This chain links TRBV6-5 with TRBJ1-4; 7 nucleotides align to TRBD1. CDR3 size: 15 residues. From germline, CDR1 is MNHEY and CDR2 SVGAGI. The trim removed 6 bases at V and 8 bases at J, leaving 12 bases unmatched. The CDR3 is CASSRSDRAGEKLFF. CDR3 DNA: TGTGCCAGCAGCCGATCCGACAGGGCGGGGGAAAAACTGTTTTTT.

This chain uses TRBV4-3 with TRBJ2-2, with 7 bases matching TRBD2. Germline assignment: CDR1 LGHNA and CDR2 YSLEER. The CDR3 spans 15 residues. V lost 3 bases, J lost 4 bases, and 5 bases stayed unmatched. The CDR3 coding sequence is TGCGCCAGCAGCCAGGGCGGGGGATTCACCGGGGAGCTGTTTTTT. Residues: CASSQGGGFTGELFF.

Regarding this clone: At one end the junction does not follow the germline gene, possibly because of a read error. This chain connects TRBV11-3 to TRBJ2-1; TRBD2 matches 7 bases. The CDR3 length is 16 residues. Looked up from germline, CDR1 is SGHNT and CDR2 is YENEEA. Here the CDR3 DNA reads TGTGCCAGTAGCTCCGGGAGGCTAGGTTCCTACAATGAGCAGTTCTTC. Translation gives CASSSGRLGSYNEQFF.

This sequence joins TRBV19 and TRBJ2-2, with 10 bases matching TRBD1. The CDR3 has 16 residues. CDR1 is LNHDA and CDR2 is SQIVND in the germline V gene (reference sequence). The V segment lost 5 bases and the J segment 8 bases; nucleotides outside the gene matches: 11. CDR3 residues: CASSPARTGGRGELFF. CDR3 in DNA: TGTGCCAGTAGTCCCGCCCGGACAGGGGGACGGGGGGAGCTGTTTTTT.

The V and J genes are TRBV19 and TRBJ2-2, with D possibly TRBD1 on 6 matching bases. V lost 3 bases and J lost 4, with 15 bases in between. The germline gives CDR1 LNHDA, CDR2 SQIVND (reference sequence). CDR3 length: 16 amino acids. The CDR3 protein is CASSIQGNLLTGELFF. In DNA form, the CDR3 reads TGTGCCAGTAGTATTCAGGGGAACTTACTCACCGGGGAGCTGTTTTTT.

The rearrangement links TRBV7-2 to TRBJ2-1; D may be TRBD2 (7 bases). With 1 base removed from V and 10 bases from J, the gap between germline ends came to 20 bases. The CDR3 has 16 amino acids. CDR1 is SGHTA, CDR2 FQGNSA, per germline. CDR3 bases: TGTGCCAGCAGCTTAGGTGGCGGGGGCTCAATACTGGAGCAGTTCTTC. This translates into CASSLGGGGSILEQFF.

This clone was detected only a few times. The chain uses TRBV7-3 and TRBJ2-3; 15 nucleotides line up with TRBD2. The trim removed 5 bases at V and 6 bases at J, leaving 9 bases unmatched. CDR1 and CDR2 (germline): SGHTA, FQGTGA. The CDR3 is 17 amino acids. DNA of the CDR3: TGTGCCAGCAGCGACCTTGGGACTAGCGGGGGGCCGGATACGCAGTATTTT. Protein sequence: CASSDLGTSGGPDTQYF.

The rearrangement joins TRBV4-1 to TRBJ1-6; TRBD1 matches 8 bases. The ends lost 2 bases at V and 7 bases at J; junction bases unmatched: 7. Germline V CDR1 and CDR2: MGHRA, YSYEKL. The CDR3 totals 16 residues. CDR3 bases: TGCGCCAGCAGCCAAATAGCGGACAGGGAGAATTCACCCCTCCACTTT. This codes for CASSQIADRENSPLHF.

The chain carries TRBV7-2 and TRBJ2-6, with D perhaps TRBD1 or TRBD2 (5 bases each). The CDR3 is made up of 15 amino acids. Germline CDR1 SGHTA, CDR2 FQGNSA. V lost 5 bases to trimming and J lost 0 bases, with 8 bases between them. CDR3 in amino acids: CASSAGGSGANVLTF. CDR3 DNA sequence: TGTGCCAGCAGCGCTGGGGGCTCTGGGGCCAACGTCCTGACTTTC.

This clone was seen a few times. The genes are TRBV12-3 or TRBV12-4 and TRBJ2-5, with D possibly being TRBD1 (6 bases). V was clipped by 6 bases and J by 7 bases, with 12 bases between them. The CDR3 loop spans 12 amino acids. The CDR3 spells CASRVGGVTQYF. In DNA form, the CDR3 reads TGTGCCAGCAGGGTAGGGGGTGTGACCCAGTACTTC.

This chain connects TRBV20-1 to TRBJ2-3; 7 bases line up with TRBD2. With V trimmed by 6 bases and J by 3 bases, 0 bases remained unmatched. Germline V gene lookup returns CDR1 DFQATT and CDR2 SNEGSKA (reference sequence). The CDR3 is 11 amino acids. The CDR3 here is CSARGTDTQYF. CDR3 nucleotides: TGCAGTGCGCGGGGGACAGATACGCAGTATTTT.

This clone was recorded once. The chain employs TRBV5-1 and TRBJ2-5; 8 bases are shared with TRBD1. CDR3 length equals 14 residues. J was trimmed by 5 bases and V by 0 bases; bases with no gene match: 3. Germline V lookup: CDR1 SGHRS, CDR2 YFSETQ. In DNA, the CDR3 is TGCGCCAGCAGCTTGGGGACAGGGTTGGAGACCCAGTACTTC. This encodes CASSLGTGLETQYF. The full variable domain, in which reference TRBV5-1 and TRBJ2-5 provide the parts outside the CDR3, is KAGVTQTPRYLIKTRGQQVTLSCSPISGHRSVSWYQQTPGQGLQFLFEYFSETQRNKGNFPGRFSGRQFSNSRSEMNVSTLELGDSALYLCASSLGTGLETQYFGPGTRLLVL.

The chain joins TRBV9 to TRBJ2-7; 7 bases are shared with TRBD2. There are 15 residues in the CDR3. V lost 0 bases, J lost 4 bases, and 7 bases stayed unmatched. Germline-derived CDR1 and CDR2 are SGDLS and YYNGEE. In nucleotides, the CDR3 is TGTGCCAGCAGCGTAGGGTCTAGCGGCTCGTACGAGCAGTACTTC. Its protein product is CASSVGSSGSYEQYF.

The rearrangement links TRBV4-3 to TRBJ2-1; either TRBD1 or TRBD2 may fit D (5 bases each). The ends were cut back, 3 bases at V and 7 bases at J, with 19 bases in the middle. There are 16 residues in the CDR3. Germline-derived CDR1 and CDR2 are LGHNA and YSLEER. The CDR3 here is CASSHVVGDGLNEQFF. CDR3 DNA sequence: TGCGCCAGCAGCCACGTCGTGGGGGATGGGCTTAATGAGCAGTTCTTC.

The chain recombines TRBV11-3 with TRBJ2-1; no definite D call. V was cut by 0 bases and J by 10 bases, with 13 bases left in between. The CDR3 extends over 14 amino acids. Germline V gene sequence: CDR1 SGHNT, CDR2 YENEEA. The CDR3 protein is CASSLDSPTVEQFF. The CDR3 nucleotides are TGTGCCAGCAGCTTAGATAGTCCAACCGTGGAGCAGTTCTTC. Based on the CDR3 plus reference TRBV11-3 and TRBJ2-1, the full variable domain is EAGVVQSPRYKIIEKKQPVAFWCNPISGHNTLYWYLQNLGQGPELLIRYENEEAVDDSQLPKDRFSAERLKGVDSTLKIQPAELGDSAVYLCASSLDSPTVEQFFGPGTRLTVL.

The chain links TRBV11-2 to TRBJ1-1; D gene ambiguous. V gave up 6 bases and J gave up 4 bases, with 15 bases separating them. CDR3 size: 14 residues. Germline-derived CDR1 and CDR2 are SGHAT and FQNNGV. CDR3 coding DNA: TGTGCCAGCAGTTCCGAGTCAGGACGCACTGAAGCTTTCTTT. It yields the protein CASSSESGRTEAFF. Full variable domain (rest looked up from reference TRBV11-2 and TRBJ1-1): EAGVAQSPRYKIIEKRQSVAFWCNPISGHATLYWYQQILGQGPKLLIQFQNNGVVDDSQLPKDRFSAERLKGVDSTLKIQPAKLEDSAVYLCASSSESGRTEAFFGQGTRLTVV.

In its sample, this clone was seen a few times. Other DNA variants within this sample encode the same CDR3. This chain uses TRBV7-9 with TRBJ1-4; D ambiguous. The V end was cut by 2 bases, the J end by 0 bases, with 10 bases between. This CDR3 is 16 amino acids long. Per germline, CDR1 SEHNR and CDR2 FQNEAQ (reference sequence). CDR3 in DNA: TGTGCCAGCAGCTTAATTAGCGGGGCAACTAATGAAAAACTGTTTTTT. Translated, it gives CASSLISGATNEKLFF.